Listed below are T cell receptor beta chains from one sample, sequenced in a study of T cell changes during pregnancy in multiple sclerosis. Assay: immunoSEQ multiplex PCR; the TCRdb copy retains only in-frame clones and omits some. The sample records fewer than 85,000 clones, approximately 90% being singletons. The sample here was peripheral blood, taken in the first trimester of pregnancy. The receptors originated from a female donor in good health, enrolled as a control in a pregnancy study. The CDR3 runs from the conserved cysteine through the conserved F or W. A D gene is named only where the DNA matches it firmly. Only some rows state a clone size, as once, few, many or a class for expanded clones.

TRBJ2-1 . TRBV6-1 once CASSVLDWNYNEQFF TGTGCCAGCAGTGTTCTAGACTGGAACTACAATGAGCAGTTCTTC
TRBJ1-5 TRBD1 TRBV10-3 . CAISGGQGQDQPQHF TGTGCCATCAGTGGTGGACAGGGCCAAGATCAGCCCCAGCATTTT
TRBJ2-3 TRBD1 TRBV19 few CASSIGLTWTGPITDTQYF TGTGCCAGTAGTATAGGCCTGACATGGACAGGGCCGATCACAGATACGCAGTATTTT
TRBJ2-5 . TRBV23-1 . CASSQLESQETQYF TGCGCCAGCAGTCAATTGGAGAGCCAAGAGACCCAGTACTTC
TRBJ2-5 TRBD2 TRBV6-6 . CASSPPWAGEETQYF TGTGCCAGCAGTCCCCCTTGGGCGGGAGAAGAGACCCAGTACTTC
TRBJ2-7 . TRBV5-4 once CASSSRVDYEQYF TGTGCCAGCAGCTCCAGGGTAGACTACGAGCAGTACTTC
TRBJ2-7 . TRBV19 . CASTRDSSSYEQYF TGTGCCAGTACTAGGGACTCAAGCTCCTACGAGCAGTACTTC
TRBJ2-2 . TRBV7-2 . CASNWRSANTGELFF TGTGCCAGCAACTGGCGGTCCGCGAACACCGGGGAGCTGTTTTTT
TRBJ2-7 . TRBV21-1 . CASNPCTSSYEQYF TGTGCCAGCAACCCCTGCACCAGCTCCTACGAGCAGTACTTC
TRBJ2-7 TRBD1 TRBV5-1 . CASSGDRTAYEQYF TGCGCCAGCAGCGGGGACAGGACTGCCTACGAGCAGTACTTC
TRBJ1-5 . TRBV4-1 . CASSQSIGNQPQHF TGCGCCAGCAGCCAGTCCATAGGCAATCAGCCCCAGCATTTT
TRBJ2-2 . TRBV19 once CASSWLQPTGELFF TGTGCCAGTAGTTGGCTACAGCCCACCGGGGAGCTGTTTTTT
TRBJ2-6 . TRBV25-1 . CASIGGSGANVLTF TGTGCCAGCATTGGGGGGTCCGGGGCCAACGTCCTGACTTTC
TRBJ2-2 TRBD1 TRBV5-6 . CASSRTGTGDTGELFF TGTGCCAGCAGCAGGACCGGGACAGGGGACACCGGGGAGCTGTTTTTT
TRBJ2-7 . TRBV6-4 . CASSDPPWTMSNEQYF TGTGCCAGCAGTGACCCGCCTTGGACAATGAGCAACGAGCAGTACTTC
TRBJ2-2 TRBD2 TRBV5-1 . CASSAGTNVGPGELFF TGCGCCAGCAGCGCCGGGACTAACGTCGGCCCCGGGGAGCTGTTTTTT
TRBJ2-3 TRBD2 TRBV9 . CASSDSGSSDTQYF TGTGCCAGCAGCGATAGCGGGAGTTCAGATACGCAGTATTTT
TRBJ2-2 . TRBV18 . CASSPLQQGNTGELFF TGTGCCAGCTCACCACTCCAACAGGGTAACACCGGGGAGCTGTTTTTT
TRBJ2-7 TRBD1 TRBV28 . CASSSGQVEQYF TGTGCCAGCAGTTCAGGACAGGTCGAGCAGTACTTC
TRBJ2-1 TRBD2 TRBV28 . CASITSGRAHEQFF TGTGCCAGCATCACTAGCGGGAGGGCCCATGAGCAGTTCTTC
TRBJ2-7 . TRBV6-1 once CATRLGYEQYF TGTGCCACCAGACTAGGCTACGAGCAGTACTTC
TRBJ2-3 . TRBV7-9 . CASSLILGASTDTQYF TGTGCCAGCAGCTTAATTTTGGGGGCTAGCACAGATACGCAGTATTTT
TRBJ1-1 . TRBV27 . CASSPGEGPNTEAFF TGTGCCAGCAGCCCTGGGGAGGGCCCGAACACTGAAGCTTTCTTT
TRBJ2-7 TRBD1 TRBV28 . CASSIPGQGPYEQYF TGTGCCAGCAGTATCCCGGGACAGGGTCCCTACGAGCAGTACTTC
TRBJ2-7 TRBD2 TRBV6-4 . CASSDSMSSGINYEQYF TGTGCCAGCAGTGACTCGATGTCTAGCGGGATAAATTACGAGCAGTACTTC
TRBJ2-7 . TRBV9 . CASSVGRHLPYEQYF TGTGCCAGCAGCGTAGGTAGACACCTACCCTACGAGCAGTACTTC
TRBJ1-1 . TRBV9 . CASSVERVSTEAFF TGTGCCAGCAGCGTAGAGAGGGTCTCCACTGAAGCTTTCTTT